This TCR beta chain came from a study of T cell clones after liver transplantation. Study details: Third-party-reactive TCRbeta sequences from pre-transplant mixed lymphocyte reactions served as antigen-independent comparators. Patients counted as tolerant after at least one year off all immunosuppression, enzymes not exceeding twice normal. Blood was drawn pre-transplant, before withdrawal, and after full or failed withdrawal.

About this clone: Its antigen is currently unknown.

Germline values: CDR1 SGHRS, CDR2 YFSETQ. This CDR3 contains 15 residues. J was trimmed by 4 bases and V by 0 bases; bases with no gene match: 3. Assay: immunoSEQ multiplex PCR; the TCRdb copy retains only in-frame clones and omits some. The sample shows under 12,000 clones, 60% to 75% of them seen only once. Overall study results and limits: The donor-reactive repertoire was only partly measurable in two subjects, lacking donor cells.

Sequenced here: CD4+ T cells from blood, sampled around 32 months after liver transplant. The chain joins TRBV5-1 to TRBJ2-3; 9 nucleotides match TRBD1. The receptor's source is a human patient who received a liver transplant. Some T cells may be graft donor cells. This CDR3 reads CASSLEGQGSDTQYF. The CDR3 nucleotides read TGCGCCAGCAGCTTGGAGGGACAGGGATCAGATACGCAGTATTTT.